A single sample is the source of the 3 T cell receptor beta chains below, sequenced in a study of T cell repertoires in cytomegalovirus infection. TCRdb reprocessed the reads via MiXCR and lists one record per CDR3 protein. The sample records 830,000 or so distinct CDR3 sequences, approximately 30% being singletons. These receptors have no known antigen. The sequenced sample was cultured CD8+ T cells from PBMCs, obtained from culture after CMV antigen stimulation. The origin of the receptors is a human donor in good health (CMV status not recorded). Some clones in this sample may be carry-over from other donors' samples.

The gene calls are TRBV4-3 and TRBJ2-3; D is unresolved. The V gene lost 0 bases and the J gene lost 3 bases, with 16 bases spanning the gap. The CDR3 sequence is 17 residues long. The germline CDR1 and CDR2 sequences are LGHNA and YSLEER. This CDR3 is CASSQERWGYSTDTQYF. CDR3 sequence (DNA): TGCGCCAGCAGCCAAGAACGCTGGGGTTATAGTACAGATACGCAGTATTTT.

V gene TRBV2 combines with J gene TRBJ1-2, with D possibly being TRBD1 (6 bases). Germline CDR1 SNHLY, CDR2 FYNNEI. The CDR3 length is 15 residues. V dropped 6 bases and J dropped 4 bases, with 18 bases sitting between them. CDR3 bases: TGTGCCAGCAGAGTTAGGGGGACCTTCTCCTATGGCTACACCTTC. It specifies CASRVRGTFSYGYTF.

The CDR3 DNA follows: TGTGCCAGCAGCTTAATTACGCAGTATTTT. Amino acids: CASSLITQYF. The V call is TRBV7-9, the J call TRBJ2-3; no clear D. The CDR3 is made up of 10 amino acids. Germline values: CDR1 SEHNR, CDR2 FQNEAQ (reference sequence). V lost 2 bases to trimming and J lost 8 bases, with 2 bases between them.